These T cell receptor beta chains were read from a single sample in a study of T cell changes during pregnancy in multiple sclerosis. Data came from immunoSEQ multiplex PCR; TCRdb stores just in-frame clones and leaves some out. The sample holds 70,000 to 100,000 clones, about 94% seen once. The sample consisted of peripheral blood, taken in the third trimester of pregnancy. The receptors shown here come from a female donor with multiple sclerosis, enrolled in a pregnancy study. CDR3s leave out the opening cysteine and the closing phenylalanine or tryptophan.

length: 10
J: TRBJ2-7
V: TRBV18
CDR3: ASFGLTNEQY

length: 13
J: TRBJ1-3
V: TRBV11-2
CDR3: ASSSIQGAGNTIY

length: 13
J: TRBJ2-7
V: TRBV5-1
CDR3: ASSVAGGPPYEQY

length: 18
J: TRBJ2-7
V: TRBV13
CDR3: ASSFNRVGTSGRASSEQY

length: 9
J: TRBJ1-4
V: TRBV29-1
CDR3: SARVREKLF

length: 18
J: TRBJ2-2
V: TRBV28
CDR3: ASSFPGTSGRALLTGELF

length: 9
J: TRBJ1-2
V: TRBV28
CDR3: ALQGDYGYT

length: 12
J: TRBJ2-3
V: TRBV10-2
CDR3: ASTVGVGTDTQY

length: 10
J: TRBJ2-1
V: TRBV2
CDR3: ARNARGREQF

length: 12
J: TRBJ1-1
V: TRBV7-6
CDR3: ASSSLTGDTEAF

length: 11
J: TRBJ1-2
V: TRBV19
CDR3: ASTRTGPYGYT

length: 16
J: TRBJ2-6
V: TRBV7-6
CDR3: ASSYRQEPSSGANVLT

length: 14
J: TRBJ2-1
V: TRBV5-1
CDR3: ASSLAGGGGYNEQF

length: 13
J: TRBJ2-7
V: TRBV2
CDR3: ASSGRGFATYEQY

length: 13
J: TRBJ2-7
V: TRBV7-2
CDR3: ASSAFSGTRSEQY

length: 13
J: TRBJ2-7
V: TRBV27
CDR3: ASSAGTSGVYEQY

length: 15
J: TRBJ2-4
V: TRBV29-1
CDR3: SVEPAEGQGRKNIQY

length: 13
J: TRBJ2-6
V: TRBV19
CDR3: ASNPGGTGANVLT

length: 12
J: TRBJ2-7
V: TRBV19
CDR3: ASSRTGGSYEQY

length: 13
J: TRBJ2-7
V: TRBV5-1
CDR3: ASSQGRGSSYEQY

length: 13
J: TRBJ2-7
V: TRBV10-2
CDR3: ASSPTGTGNREQY

length: 10
J: TRBJ2-7
V: TRBV7-9
CDR3: ASSSDRTEQY

length: 11
J: TRBJ2-7
V: TRBV5-1
CDR3: ASSRGDTYEQY

length: 13
J: TRBJ2-4
V: TRBV5-1
CDR3: ASSLGTTSKNIQY

length: 12
J: TRBJ1-4
V: TRBV5-1
CDR3: ASRLTVYNEKLF

length: 12
J: TRBJ2-3
V: TRBV28
CDR3: ASGSAGTTDTQY

length: 12
J: TRBJ1-2
V: TRBV28
CDR3: ASSLQGGWYGYT

length: 12
J: TRBJ2-7
V: TRBV29-1
CDR3: SVEGTSGKYEQY

length: 12
J: TRBJ2-1
V: TRBV19
CDR3: ASSILTGSNEQF

length: 19
J: TRBJ2-7
V: TRBV18
CDR3: ASSPRGGPNIPTSASGEQY

length: 13
J: TRBJ2-1
V: TRBV11-3
CDR3: ASSLADRWNNEQF

length: 13
J: TRBJ2-5
V: TRBV5-1
CDR3: ASRSGLAAEETQY

length: 20
J: TRBJ2-2
V: TRBV6-8
CDR3: ASSYSSTIKLTGRRNTGELF

length: 12
J: TRBJ2-5
V: TRBV6-6
CDR3: ASSYSSREATQY

length: 11
J: TRBJ2-7
V: TRBV28
CDR3: ASTSNRVGEQY

length: 15
J: TRBJ2-3
V: TRBV5-6
CDR3: ASSLRLTGRGTDTQY

length: 11
J: TRBJ2-7
V: TRBV15
CDR3: ASETDRVYEQY

length: 16
J: TRBJ1-5
V: TRBV28
CDR3: ASSFVAGVQDSNQPQH

length: 15
J: TRBJ2-1
V: TRBV30
CDR3: AWIPRVGSGSYNEQF

length: 11
J: TRBJ2-5
V: TRBV5-1
CDR3: ASSLETKETQY

length: 13
J: TRBJ2-5
V: TRBV5-6
CDR3: ASSLGGLAEETQY

length: 12
J: TRBJ2-1
V: TRBV5-1
CDR3: ASSFGGVSNEQF